Shown below are 8 T cell receptor beta chains from a single sample sequenced in a study of OX40 agonist ivuxolimab in advanced cancers. Some clones are missing from TCRdb's copy, which holds only in-frame ones; the method was immunoSEQ multiplex PCR. The sample contains around 70,000 clones, roughly 85% of which appear only once. The sample in question was CD4+ or CD8+ T cells sorted from blood, obtained in a trial of the OX40 agonist ivuxolimab. These receptors were obtained from an adult with an advanced solid tumor such as melanoma, head and neck, liver or kidney cancer.

The V and J genes are TRBV6-6 and TRBJ1-2; the match to TRBD1 covers 7 bases. Per the germline V gene, CDR1 is MNHNY and CDR2 is SVGAGI (reference sequence). This CDR3 spans 14 amino acids. V lost 7 bases and J lost 2; bases outside the gene matches: 7. In DNA form, the CDR3 reads TGTGCCAGCAAAAAGACAGGGTCGAACTATGGCTACACCTTC. This translates into CASKKTGSNYGYTF.

The CDR3 DNA is TGTGCCAGCAGTTTAAATGTGCGTGAAGCTTTCTTT. Protein: CASSLNVREAFF. The chain carries TRBV28 and TRBJ1-1; no clear D gene. CDR3 length: 12 residues. V was cut by 2 bases and J by 7 bases, with 8 bases left in between. The germline V gene encodes CDR1 MDHEN and CDR2 SYDVKM. The full variable domain, rest sourced from reference TRBV28 and TRBJ1-1, is DVKVTQSSRYLVKRTGEKVFLECVQDMDHENMFWYRQDPGLGLRLIYFSYDVKMKEKGDIPEGYSVSREKKERFSLILESASTNQTSMYLCASSLNVREAFFGQGTRLTVV.

This chain uses TRBV9 with TRBJ2-7; the D gene could be TRBD1 or TRBD2 (5 bases each). Germline V CDR1 and CDR2: SGDLS, YYNGEE. The CDR3 is 13 amino acids. The V and J ends lost 0 bases and 7 bases respectively, with 11 bases between them. CDR3 coding DNA: TGTGCCAGCAGCGTAGGGGACGTGAGGGAGCAGTACTTC. Translation: CASSVGDVREQYF.

The gene calls are TRBV7-3 and TRBJ2-3; D unresolved. Trimming pared 0 bases from V and 5 bases from J, leaving 6 bases between. Germline V gene sequence: CDR1 SGHTA, CDR2 FQGTGA. The CDR3 has 13 amino acids. This CDR3 is CASSLTVEDTQYF. In DNA form, the CDR3 reads TGTGCCAGCAGCTTAACGGTAGAAGATACGCAGTATTTT.

This chain connects TRBV5-4 to TRBJ2-1; 11 bases are shared with TRBD1. The CDR3 length is 15 residues. The germline V gene encodes CDR1 SGHNT and CDR2 YYREEE (reference sequence). The ends lost 4 bases at V and 10 bases at J; junction bases unmatched: 10. The CDR3 here is CASSPPGQGDWEQFF. The CDR3 DNA follows: TGTGCCAGCAGCCCGCCGGGACAGGGGGATTGGGAGCAGTTCTTC.

The CDR3 is CATSRGGFNQPQHF. CDR3 nucleotides: TGTGCCACCAGCAGGGGGGGTTTCAATCAGCCCCAGCATTTT. The V and J genes are TRBV15 and TRBJ1-5, with D possibly matching TRBD1 (5 bases). Germline CDR1 LNHNV, CDR2 YYDKDF (reference sequence). The CDR3 covers 14 residues. V gave up 3 bases and J gave up 3 bases, with 9 bases separating them.

J is TRBJ2-1 and V is TRBV4-3; 9 bases fit TRBD2. The CDR3 has 16 amino acids. Trimming removed 2 bases from V and 4 bases from J; junction bases left unmatched: 6. Germline CDR1 and CDR2: LGHNA and YSLEER. The CDR3 loop is CASSQSVAGGYNEQFF. The CDR3 DNA sequence: TGCGCCAGCAGCCAATCAGTGGCGGGAGGGTACAATGAGCAGTTCTTC.

The chain couples TRBV4-1 to TRBJ1-3, with D uncertain. Trimming stripped 0 bases from V and 0 bases from J, with 12 bases between. This CDR3 contains 17 residues. Looked up from germline, CDR1 is MGHRA and CDR2 is YSYEKL. DNA for the CDR3: TGCGCCAGCAGCCAAGAGACGGCAGGCCACTCTGGAAACACCATATATTTT. Encoded protein: CASSQETAGHSGNTIYF.